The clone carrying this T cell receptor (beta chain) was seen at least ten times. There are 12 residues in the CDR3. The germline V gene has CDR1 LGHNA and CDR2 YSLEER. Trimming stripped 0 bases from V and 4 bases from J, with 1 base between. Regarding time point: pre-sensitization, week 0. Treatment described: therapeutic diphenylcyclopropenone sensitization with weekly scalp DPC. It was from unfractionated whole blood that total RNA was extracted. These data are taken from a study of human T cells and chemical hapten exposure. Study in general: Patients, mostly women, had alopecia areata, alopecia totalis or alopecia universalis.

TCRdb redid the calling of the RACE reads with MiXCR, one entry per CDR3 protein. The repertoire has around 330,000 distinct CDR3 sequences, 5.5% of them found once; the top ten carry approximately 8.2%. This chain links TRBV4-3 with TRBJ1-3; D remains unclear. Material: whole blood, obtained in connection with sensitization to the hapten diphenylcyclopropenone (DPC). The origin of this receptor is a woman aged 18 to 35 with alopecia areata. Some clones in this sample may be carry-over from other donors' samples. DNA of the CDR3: TGCGCCAGCAGCCAAGAGGGAAACACCATATATTTT. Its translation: CASSQEGNTIYF.